The rows below give T cell receptor beta chains drawn from one sample of a study of blood T cell repertoires in COVID-19. The assay was immunoSEQ multiplex PCR, and TCRdb's table has in-frame clones only and misses some. This sample carries roughly 190,000 clones, about 85% of them seen once, and the ten largest clones take 13% to 15%. The sample was peripheral blood. Every receptor here comes from a woman in her 70s with COVID-19, enrolled during active disease. The CDR3 runs from the conserved cysteine through the conserved F or W. D genes are given only for firm matches. Clone size is stated in some rows and not others, as once, few, many or a class when expanded.

j_call: TRBJ1-5; v_call: TRBV19; d_call: .; cdr3_length: 14; clone_size: .; cdr3_nt: TGTGCCAGTAGTGCGTACAGGGATATCCAGCCCCAGCATTTT; cdr3_aa: CASSAYRDIQPQHF
j_call: TRBJ1-5; v_call: TRBV30; d_call: TRBD1; cdr3_length: 13; clone_size: .; cdr3_nt: TGTGCCTGGAGTGGGGACAGAGATCAGCCCCAGCATTTT; cdr3_aa: CAWSGDRDQPQHF
j_call: TRBJ1-2; v_call: TRBV7-2; d_call: TRBD1; cdr3_length: 15; clone_size: .; cdr3_nt: TGTGCCAGCAGACCCGGGTTTGGACAGGGGGCTGGCTACACCTTC; cdr3_aa: CASRPGFGQGAGYTF
j_call: TRBJ2-5; v_call: TRBV28; d_call: TRBD1; cdr3_length: 16; clone_size: .; cdr3_nt: TGTGCCAGCAGTCCGTCAGGGGGTGAGGGCAAAGAGACCCAGTACTTC; cdr3_aa: CASSPSGGEGKETQYF
j_call: TRBJ2-3; v_call: TRBV2; d_call: TRBD1; cdr3_length: 15; clone_size: once; cdr3_nt: TGTGCCAGCAGGGGAACAGGGGCGAGCACAGATACGCAGTATTTT; cdr3_aa: CASRGTGASTDTQYF
j_call: TRBJ1-5; v_call: TRBV27; d_call: .; cdr3_length: 13; clone_size: .; cdr3_nt: TGTGCCAGCAGTTGGGGGCGGGATCAGCCCCAGCATTTT; cdr3_aa: CASSWGRDQPQHF
j_call: TRBJ2-2; v_call: TRBV18; d_call: .; cdr3_length: 15; clone_size: .; cdr3_nt: TGTGCCAGCTCGTACGGGATTAGGGACACCGGGGAGCTGTTTTTT; cdr3_aa: CASSYGIRDTGELFF
j_call: TRBJ2-7; v_call: TRBV3-1/TRBV3-2; d_call: TRBD1; cdr3_length: 14; clone_size: once; cdr3_nt: TGTGCCAGCAGCCAGGGGGGACAGGGCTACGAGCAGTACTTC; cdr3_aa: CASSQGGQGYEQYF
j_call: TRBJ1-2; v_call: TRBV28; d_call: .; cdr3_length: 15; clone_size: few; cdr3_nt: TGTGCCAGCAGTCTTCCAGGAGACAGTAACTATGGCTACACCTTC; cdr3_aa: CASSLPGDSNYGYTF
j_call: TRBJ2-7; v_call: TRBV3-1/TRBV3-2; d_call: TRBD1; cdr3_length: 14; clone_size: .; cdr3_nt: TGTGCCAGCAGCCCAGGACAGGGGAGGTTCGAGCAGTACTTC; cdr3_aa: CASSPGQGRFEQYF
j_call: TRBJ2-1; v_call: TRBV14; d_call: .; cdr3_length: 13; clone_size: many; cdr3_nt: TGTGCCAGCAATATCGCCTTAGACAATGAGCAGTTCTTC; cdr3_aa: CASNIALDNEQFF
j_call: TRBJ2-6; v_call: TRBV15; d_call: .; cdr3_length: 17; clone_size: .; cdr3_nt: TGTGCCACCAGCAGGGCCCCCAGGGGCTCTGGGGCCAACGTCCTGACTTTC; cdr3_aa: CATSRAPRGSGANVLTF
j_call: TRBJ1-2; v_call: TRBV10-2; d_call: .; cdr3_length: 14; clone_size: .; cdr3_nt: TGCGCCAGCAGTGAGACAGGGAAGACCTATGGCTACACCTTC; cdr3_aa: CASSETGKTYGYTF
j_call: TRBJ1-1; v_call: TRBV6-5; d_call: .; cdr3_length: 13; clone_size: .; cdr3_nt: TGTGCCAGCAGATCGACAGGGAACACTGAAGCTTTCTTT; cdr3_aa: CASRSTGNTEAFF
j_call: TRBJ2-7; v_call: TRBV19; d_call: TRBD2; cdr3_length: 14; clone_size: .; cdr3_nt: TGTGCCAGTAGTTTTAGCGGGTTCTCCTACGAGCAGTACTTC; cdr3_aa: CASSFSGFSYEQYF
j_call: TRBJ2-1; v_call: TRBV14; d_call: TRBD1; cdr3_length: 17; clone_size: once; cdr3_nt: TGTGCCAGCAGCCAAGTCCTGGGACAGGATGACTACAATGAGCAGTTCTTC; cdr3_aa: CASSQVLGQDDYNEQFF
j_call: TRBJ1-2; v_call: TRBV27; d_call: .; cdr3_length: 13; clone_size: .; cdr3_nt: TGTGCCAGCAGCTATACAGGGAGTAATGGCTACACCTTC; cdr3_aa: CASSYTGSNGYTF
j_call: TRBJ2-3; v_call: TRBV6-4; d_call: .; cdr3_length: 16; clone_size: .; cdr3_nt: TGTGCCAGCATCCCCGGAGGGGGGGCTAGCACAGATACGCAGTATTTT; cdr3_aa: CASIPGGGASTDTQYF
j_call: TRBJ2-5; v_call: TRBV7-6; d_call: .; cdr3_length: 13; clone_size: .; cdr3_nt: TGTGCCAGCAGCTCACAGGGCAGGGAGACCCAGTACTTC; cdr3_aa: CASSSQGRETQYF
j_call: TRBJ1-5; v_call: TRBV2; d_call: TRBD1; cdr3_length: 15; clone_size: .; cdr3_nt: TGTGCCAGCAGGGCGGGACAGGGAAGCAATCAGCCCCAGCATTTT; cdr3_aa: CASRAGQGSNQPQHF
j_call: TRBJ1-1; v_call: TRBV5-1; d_call: TRBD1; cdr3_length: 13; clone_size: .; cdr3_nt: TGCGCCAGCAGAAGGACAGGGGGTCCTGAAGCTTTCTTT; cdr3_aa: CASRRTGGPEAFF
j_call: TRBJ1-2; v_call: TRBV19; d_call: .; cdr3_length: 14; clone_size: .; cdr3_nt: TGTGCCAGTAGTCTAAGGGGGTTTAACTATGGCTACACCTTC; cdr3_aa: CASSLRGFNYGYTF
j_call: TRBJ1-1; v_call: TRBV29-1; d_call: .; cdr3_length: 14; clone_size: .; cdr3_nt: TGCAGCGCGACAGCGGGGCAGGCGAACACTGAAGCTTTCTTT; cdr3_aa: CSATAGQANTEAFF
j_call: TRBJ1-5; v_call: TRBV19; d_call: .; cdr3_length: 10; clone_size: .; cdr3_nt: TGTGGGGGGGGAAATCAGCCCCAGCATTTT; cdr3_aa: CGGGNQPQHF
j_call: TRBJ1-1; v_call: TRBV18; d_call: TRBD1; cdr3_length: 15; clone_size: .; cdr3_nt: TGTGCCAGCTCACCCGAGACAGGGGCGTACACTGAAGCTTTCTTT; cdr3_aa: CASSPETGAYTEAFF
j_call: TRBJ1-1; v_call: TRBV5-1; d_call: TRBD1; cdr3_length: 17; clone_size: .; cdr3_nt: TGCGCCAGCAGCTTGGAAAGGCAGCAGGGGGTGAACACTGAAGCTTTCTTT; cdr3_aa: CASSLERQQGVNTEAFF
j_call: TRBJ1-2; v_call: TRBV2; d_call: TRBD1; cdr3_length: 13; clone_size: few; cdr3_nt: TGTGCCAGCACGGACAGGGGTGGCTATGGCTACACCTTC; cdr3_aa: CASTDRGGYGYTF
j_call: TRBJ1-4; v_call: TRBV12-3/TRBV12-4; d_call: .; cdr3_length: 13; clone_size: .; cdr3_nt: TGTGCCAGCAGTTTTAAGGGAGAGGAAAAACTGTTTTTT; cdr3_aa: CASSFKGEEKLFF
j_call: TRBJ2-7; v_call: TRBV7-6; d_call: .; cdr3_length: 13; clone_size: .; cdr3_nt: TGTGCCAGCAGCTTAGGTGGGGGGTACGAGCAGTACTTC; cdr3_aa: CASSLGGGYEQYF
j_call: TRBJ2-1; v_call: TRBV14; d_call: TRBD2; cdr3_length: 18; clone_size: .; cdr3_nt: TGTGCCAGCAGCCCAAGGACTAGCGGGAGACCAGGGTACAATGAGCAGTTCTTC; cdr3_aa: CASSPRTSGRPGYNEQFF
j_call: TRBJ2-2; v_call: TRBV7-2; d_call: TRBD2; cdr3_length: 14; clone_size: .; cdr3_nt: TGTGCCAGCAGCTCGGCAGCGGGAGCCGGGGAGCTGTTTTTT; cdr3_aa: CASSSAAGAGELFF
j_call: TRBJ2-1; v_call: TRBV9; d_call: TRBD2; cdr3_length: 15; clone_size: .; cdr3_nt: TGTGCCAGCAGCGTAGCTCCAGCGGGACCCAATGAGCAGTTCTTC; cdr3_aa: CASSVAPAGPNEQFF
j_call: TRBJ2-5; v_call: TRBV15; d_call: .; cdr3_length: 13; clone_size: many; cdr3_nt: TGTGCCACCTCGAAGGGGCCGCGGGAGACCCAGTACTTC; cdr3_aa: CATSKGPRETQYF
j_call: TRBJ1-1; v_call: TRBV9; d_call: .; cdr3_length: 15; clone_size: .; cdr3_nt: TGTGCCAGCAGCACCCTTCGAGGCGGCAGCACTGAAGCTTTCTTT; cdr3_aa: CASSTLRGGSTEAFF
j_call: TRBJ1-5; v_call: TRBV19; d_call: .; cdr3_length: 13; clone_size: .; cdr3_nt: TGTGCCAGTAGTATGAGGGCATTCCAGCCCCAGCATTTT; cdr3_aa: CASSMRAFQPQHF
j_call: TRBJ2-4; v_call: TRBV18; d_call: TRBD1; cdr3_length: 15; clone_size: .; cdr3_nt: TGTGCCAGCTCAGAACAGGGGGCGACCAAAAACATTCAGTACTTC; cdr3_aa: CASSEQGATKNIQYF
j_call: TRBJ2-2; v_call: TRBV5-5; d_call: TRBD1; cdr3_length: 16; clone_size: once; cdr3_nt: TGTGCCAGCAGCTTGACGCAGGGGGCGCAGTCCGGGGAGCTGTTTTTT; cdr3_aa: CASSLTQGAQSGELFF
j_call: TRBJ2-1; v_call: TRBV29-1; d_call: TRBD2; cdr3_length: 19; clone_size: .; cdr3_nt: TGCAGCGTTGATCCCCGGGCGCCGGGGCGGGGGGCGAAATACAATGAGCAGTTCTTC; cdr3_aa: CSVDPRAPGRGAKYNEQFF
j_call: TRBJ1-1; v_call: TRBV7-3; d_call: .; cdr3_length: 13; clone_size: .; cdr3_nt: TGTGCCAGCAGCTTTCGACAGAGCACTGAAGCTTTCTTT; cdr3_aa: CASSFRQSTEAFF
j_call: TRBJ1-2; v_call: TRBV5-5; d_call: .; cdr3_length: 14; clone_size: .; cdr3_nt: TGTGCCAGCAGCTTGTCCGTGACAAATTATGGCTACACCTTC; cdr3_aa: CASSLSVTNYGYTF
j_call: TRBJ1-3; v_call: TRBV7-2; d_call: .; cdr3_length: 15; clone_size: .; cdr3_nt: TGTGCCAGCAGCGCGAGTCCCACCGCTGGAAACACCATATATTTT; cdr3_aa: CASSASPTAGNTIYF
j_call: TRBJ2-3; v_call: TRBV21-1; d_call: .; cdr3_length: 14; clone_size: .; cdr3_nt: TGTGCCAGCCGCGCGACGGCGGGGGCAGATACGCAGTATTTT; cdr3_aa: CASRATAGADTQYF
j_call: TRBJ1-6; v_call: TRBV5-1; d_call: .; cdr3_length: 15; clone_size: few; cdr3_nt: TGCGCCAGCAGCTTGAGGGGATCCCCTCCATCACCCCTCCACTTT; cdr3_aa: CASSLRGSPPSPLHF